These T cell receptor beta chains were read from a single sample in a study of blood T cell repertoires in COVID-19. This table comes from immunoSEQ multiplex PCR, and its TCRdb copy is limited to in-frame clones, with some not included. The top ten clones hold more than 3% of a sample with 100,000 to 150,000 clones, 80% to 85% of them seen once. Sequencing was carried out using peripheral blood. The receptors were gathered from a woman aged 50 to 60 with acute or convalescent COVID-19. CDR3s include the opening cysteine and the closing phenylalanine or tryptophan. Fields, in order: J gene, V gene, CDR3 protein.

J gene: TRBJ1-5; V gene: TRBV19; CDR3 protein: CASSQTGTSNQPQHF
J gene: TRBJ1-5; V gene: TRBV18; CDR3 protein: CASSSDRDQPQHF
J gene: TRBJ2-4; V gene: TRBV27; CDR3 protein: CASSRTSGRAAELAKNIQYF
J gene: TRBJ2-7; V gene: TRBV5-1; CDR3 protein: CASSLASEVYEQYF
J gene: TRBJ1-1; V gene: TRBV10-3; CDR3 protein: CAIRTQGAVNTEAFF
J gene: TRBJ2-1; V gene: TRBV7-9; CDR3 protein: CASSPRIGGVSYNEQFF
J gene: TRBJ2-5; V gene: TRBV28; CDR3 protein: CASSSGGAGGETQYF
J gene: TRBJ2-3; V gene: TRBV24-1; CDR3 protein: CATSDPGWLDTQYF
J gene: TRBJ1-2; V gene: TRBV6-6; CDR3 protein: CASRPTGDYGYTF
J gene: TRBJ1-1; V gene: TRBV6-5; CDR3 protein: CASSYSWGGTEAFF
J gene: TRBJ1-1; V gene: TRBV6-6; CDR3 protein: CASSLLGGTEAFF
J gene: TRBJ2-1; V gene: TRBV5-1; CDR3 protein: CASTIAGVHYNEQFF
J gene: TRBJ1-4; V gene: TRBV5-1; CDR3 protein: CASSSGTGDEKLFF
J gene: TRBJ2-1; V gene: TRBV10-3; CDR3 protein: CATAGQGDEQFF
J gene: TRBJ2-7; V gene: TRBV28; CDR3 protein: CASTKSGFSSYEQYF
J gene: TRBJ1-4; V gene: TRBV11-1; CDR3 protein: CASSSPRTGNEKLFF
J gene: TRBJ2-1; V gene: TRBV27; CDR3 protein: CASSSGGASYNEQFF
J gene: TRBJ2-5; V gene: TRBV2; CDR3 protein: CASSTTRGPQETQYF
J gene: TRBJ2-3; V gene: TRBV24-1; CDR3 protein: CATSEYSDTQYF
J gene: TRBJ2-1; V gene: TRBV28; CDR3 protein: CASSFVSGGRTYNEQFF
J gene: TRBJ2-1; V gene: TRBV27; CDR3 protein: CASSYRGRHNEQFF
J gene: TRBJ2-7; V gene: TRBV18; CDR3 protein: CASSPPSLGGSYEQYF
J gene: TRBJ2-4; V gene: TRBV30; CDR3 protein: CAWSLRGNPKNIQYF
J gene: TRBJ2-1; V gene: TRBV27; CDR3 protein: CASQLVRAVNEQFF
J gene: TRBJ1-4; V gene: TRBV9; CDR3 protein: CASSEGRRATNEKLFF
J gene: TRBJ1-2; V gene: TRBV27; CDR3 protein: CASSSGQGGGIYGYTF
J gene: TRBJ1-1; V gene: TRBV19; CDR3 protein: CASSTGQGATEAFF
J gene: TRBJ2-2; V gene: TRBV29-1; CDR3 protein: CGWGPDTGELFF
J gene: TRBJ1-1; V gene: TRBV3-1/TRBV3-2; CDR3 protein: CASSPGVIRLTEAFF
J gene: TRBJ1-2; V gene: TRBV28; CDR3 protein: CASSFYQDRGIYGYTF
J gene: TRBJ1-1; V gene: TRBV12-5; CDR3 protein: CASGLVSGAEAFF
J gene: TRBJ2-1; V gene: TRBV2; CDR3 protein: CASSQQERVEQFF
J gene: TRBJ2-1; V gene: TRBV3-1/TRBV3-2; CDR3 protein: CASTTGLALYNEQFF
J gene: TRBJ1-2; V gene: TRBV7-9; CDR3 protein: CASTAEGYGYTF
J gene: TRBJ1-2; V gene: TRBV19; CDR3 protein: CASSKNQGISYGYTF
J gene: TRBJ1-2; V gene: TRBV2; CDR3 protein: CASSAGTGINGYTF
J gene: TRBJ1-6; V gene: TRBV19; CDR3 protein: CASRRNGDSPLHF
J gene: TRBJ2-7; V gene: TRBV5-4; CDR3 protein: CASSPDRIGEQYF
J gene: TRBJ1-4; V gene: TRBV5-1; CDR3 protein: CASSPAGGASGEKLFF
J gene: TRBJ1-5; V gene: TRBV27; CDR3 protein: CASSGGSPQPQHF
J gene: TRBJ2-1; V gene: TRBV9; CDR3 protein: CASSVGASGFPHNEQFF
J gene: TRBJ1-2; V gene: TRBV11-2; CDR3 protein: CASSLGSEYGYTF
J gene: TRBJ2-1; V gene: TRBV10-3; CDR3 protein: CAISEGLAEYNEQFF
J gene: TRBJ1-3; V gene: TRBV14; CDR3 protein: CASSQVGTGNTIYF
J gene: TRBJ2-1; V gene: TRBV7-3; CDR3 protein: CASSLSSVKGNEQFF